This TCR beta chain was obtained from a study of blood T cell repertoires in COVID-19. Looking at the study overall: Samples taken during acute and convalescent COVID-19 were collected in the United States, Italy and Spain. PBMCs, B-cell-depleted T cells, or T cells were the source of the cDNA or gDNA that made up the material.

V lost 4 bases and J lost 6; bases outside the gene matches: 3. This CDR3 has 13 amino acids. In germline, CDR1 is SGHRS, CDR2 YFSETQ. Original processing notes: Reference gene primer amplification yielded estimated nucleated cell counts. The repertoire was sequenced with immunoSEQ multiplex PCR; TCRdb's copy has only in-frame clones and lacks some. V and J calls and clone size are given by that table; D and trimming were obtained from the DNA. The data contain about 140,000 clones, roughly 85% of them singletons. The chain couples TRBV5-1 to TRBJ2-7, with TRBD1 matching 11 bases. This sequence was found in a man aged 55 to 70 with acute or convalescent COVID-19. The sample was peripheral blood. This chain's CDR3 is CASSPGQGGEQYF. CDR3 bases: TGCGCCAGCAGCCCGGGACAGGGGGGCGAGCAGTACTTC.